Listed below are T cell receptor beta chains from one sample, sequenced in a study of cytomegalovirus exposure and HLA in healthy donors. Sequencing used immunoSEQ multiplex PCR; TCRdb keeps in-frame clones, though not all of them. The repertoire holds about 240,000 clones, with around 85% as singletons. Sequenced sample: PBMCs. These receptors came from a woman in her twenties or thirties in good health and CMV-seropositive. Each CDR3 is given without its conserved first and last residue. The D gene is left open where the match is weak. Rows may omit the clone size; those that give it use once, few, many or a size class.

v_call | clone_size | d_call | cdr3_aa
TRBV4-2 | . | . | ASSQGQTGLMNTEAF
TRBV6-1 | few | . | ASRVREIGVREQF
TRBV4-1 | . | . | ASSQGVRPGNTEAF
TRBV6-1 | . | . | ASSVTGDPYQPQH
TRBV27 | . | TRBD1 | ASRRSGGILPDTQY
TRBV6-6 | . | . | ASSYRSVQGANVLT
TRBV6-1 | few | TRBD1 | ASSEIEAGTATEAF
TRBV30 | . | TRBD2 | AWSGSGRDTQY
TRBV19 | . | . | ASNFRGRGYT
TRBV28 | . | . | ASSSAGAPTTYEQY
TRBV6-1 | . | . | ASSEIPGHLIDEQF
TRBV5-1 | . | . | ASSLGQFPTEAF
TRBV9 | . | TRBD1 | ASSVDRGPADTQY
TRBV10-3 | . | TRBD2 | AISDVGGPFYNEQF
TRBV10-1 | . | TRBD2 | ASSDFGAGPDEQY
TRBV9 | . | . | ASSVAGGWDEQY
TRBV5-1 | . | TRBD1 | ASSLENRGAGELF
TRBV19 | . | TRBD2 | ASSISAGVYEQY
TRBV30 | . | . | AWSVESFSTDTQY
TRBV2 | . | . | ASEYPLGYT
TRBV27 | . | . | ASSLSNPRGQPQH
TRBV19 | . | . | ASSITDSKNIQY
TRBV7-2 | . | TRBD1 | ASSLEGTGTDTQY
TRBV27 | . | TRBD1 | ASSWGQGASEAF
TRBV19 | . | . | ASSIGAGSFEQF
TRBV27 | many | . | ASRVGRLSRGERAEAF
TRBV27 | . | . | ASSLAEPDTQY
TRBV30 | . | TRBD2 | AWSGLAGVWGHEQY
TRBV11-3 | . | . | ASSLPGHNYGYT
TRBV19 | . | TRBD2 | ASSRLGGAGGWTGELF
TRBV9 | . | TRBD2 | ASSVGFAGAGYEQF
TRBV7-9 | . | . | ASSNTGGYEQY
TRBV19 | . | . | ASGPTGVSVGYT
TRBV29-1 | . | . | SATSGSGANVLT
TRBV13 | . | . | ASSLGGTAVNEQF
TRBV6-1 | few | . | ASSEEDGWGPGELF
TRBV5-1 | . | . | ASSLGLGASTYNEQF
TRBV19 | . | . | ASSGRPQETQY
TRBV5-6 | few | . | ASSQRQSYSYYGYT
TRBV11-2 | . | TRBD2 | ASSLGPGGRETQY
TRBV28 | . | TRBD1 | ASSPQGAIISYEQY
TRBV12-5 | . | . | ASENYDHDGTYEQY
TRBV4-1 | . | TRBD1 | ASRGQGADNEQF
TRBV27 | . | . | ASSPRTRTHNEQF
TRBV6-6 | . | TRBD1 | ASSPDREPYEQY
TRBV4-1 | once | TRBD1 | ASSQDRTGKLADTQY
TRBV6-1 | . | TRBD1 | ASSEGQGRRGY
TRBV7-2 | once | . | ASSKAGAGNTIY
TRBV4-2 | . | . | ASSQGAGVDYGYT
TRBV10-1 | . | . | ASSRAGQETQY
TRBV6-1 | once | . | ASSPGLISGNTIY
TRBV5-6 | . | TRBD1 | ASSLSLTGKSNQPQH
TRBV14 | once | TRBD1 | ASSQGTGAYEQY
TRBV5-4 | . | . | ASSLGGSNQNIQY
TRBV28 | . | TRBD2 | ASSLSVAGGVDNEQF
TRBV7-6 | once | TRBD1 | ASSQMGQAFYGYT
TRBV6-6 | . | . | ASSWGQGLGNEQF
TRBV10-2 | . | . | ATMAVAAEAF
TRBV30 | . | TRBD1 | AWSGQGHQPQH